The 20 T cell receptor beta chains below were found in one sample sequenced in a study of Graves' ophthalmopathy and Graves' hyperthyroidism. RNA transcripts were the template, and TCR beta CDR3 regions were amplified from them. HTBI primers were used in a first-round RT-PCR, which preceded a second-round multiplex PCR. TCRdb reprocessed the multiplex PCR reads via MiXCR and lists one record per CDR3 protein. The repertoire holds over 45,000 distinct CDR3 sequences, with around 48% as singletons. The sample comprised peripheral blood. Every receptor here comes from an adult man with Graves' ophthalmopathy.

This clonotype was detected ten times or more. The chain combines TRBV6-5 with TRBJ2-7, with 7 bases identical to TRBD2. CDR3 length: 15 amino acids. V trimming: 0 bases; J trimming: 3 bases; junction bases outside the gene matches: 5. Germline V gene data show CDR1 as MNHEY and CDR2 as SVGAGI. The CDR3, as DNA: TGTGCCAGCAGTTACTCGACTAGCCGGATCTACGAGCAGTACTTC. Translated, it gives CASSYSTSRIYEQYF.

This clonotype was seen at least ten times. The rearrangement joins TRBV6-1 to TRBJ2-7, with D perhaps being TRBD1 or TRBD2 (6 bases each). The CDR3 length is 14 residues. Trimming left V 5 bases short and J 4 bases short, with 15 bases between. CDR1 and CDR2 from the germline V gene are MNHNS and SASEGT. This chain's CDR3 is CASSREGGVYEQYF. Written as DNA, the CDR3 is TGTGCCAGCAGTCGCGAGGGGGGTGTGTACGAGCAGTACTTC.

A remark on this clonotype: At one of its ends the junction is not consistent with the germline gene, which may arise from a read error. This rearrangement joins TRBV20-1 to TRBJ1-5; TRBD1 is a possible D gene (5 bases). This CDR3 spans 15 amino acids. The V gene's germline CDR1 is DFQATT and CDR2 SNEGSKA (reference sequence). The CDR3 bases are TGCAGTGCTAGAGATAGAGGGGATAGCAATCAGCCCCTGCATTTT. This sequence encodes CSARDRGDSNQPLHF.

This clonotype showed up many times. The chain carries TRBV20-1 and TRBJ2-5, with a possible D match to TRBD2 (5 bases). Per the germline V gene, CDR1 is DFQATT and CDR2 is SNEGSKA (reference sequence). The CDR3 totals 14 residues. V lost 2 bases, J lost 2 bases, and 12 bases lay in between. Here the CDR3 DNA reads TGCAGTGCTAGAATTGGCCCGGGGCAAGAGACCCAGTACTTC. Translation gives CSARIGPGQETQYF.

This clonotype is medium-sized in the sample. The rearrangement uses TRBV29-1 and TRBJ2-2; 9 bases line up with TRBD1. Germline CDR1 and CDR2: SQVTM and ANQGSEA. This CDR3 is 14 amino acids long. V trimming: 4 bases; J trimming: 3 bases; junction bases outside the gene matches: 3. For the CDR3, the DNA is TGCAGCGTTGCCCGGGACAGGGACACCGGGGAGCTGTTTTTT. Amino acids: CSVARDRDTGELFF.

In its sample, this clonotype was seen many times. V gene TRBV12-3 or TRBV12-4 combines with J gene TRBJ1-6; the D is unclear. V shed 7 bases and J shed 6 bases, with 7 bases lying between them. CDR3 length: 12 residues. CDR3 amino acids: CASNRINSPLHF. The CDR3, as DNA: TGTGCCAGCAACCGAATTAATTCACCCCTCCACTTT.

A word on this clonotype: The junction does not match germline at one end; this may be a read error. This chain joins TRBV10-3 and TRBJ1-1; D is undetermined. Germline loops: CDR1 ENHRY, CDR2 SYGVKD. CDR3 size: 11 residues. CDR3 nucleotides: TGTGCCATCAGTGAGCCGACTGAAGATTTCTTT. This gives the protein CAISEPTEDFF.

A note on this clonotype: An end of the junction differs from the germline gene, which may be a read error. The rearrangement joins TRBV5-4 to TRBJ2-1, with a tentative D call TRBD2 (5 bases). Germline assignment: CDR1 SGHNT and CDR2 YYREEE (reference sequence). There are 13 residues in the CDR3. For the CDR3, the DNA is TGTGCCAGCAGCTTGTATCAGTACAATGAGCGGCTCTTC. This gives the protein CASSLYQYNERLF.

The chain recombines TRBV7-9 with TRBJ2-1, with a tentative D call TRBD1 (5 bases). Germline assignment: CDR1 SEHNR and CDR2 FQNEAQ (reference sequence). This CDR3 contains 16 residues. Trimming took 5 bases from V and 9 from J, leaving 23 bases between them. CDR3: CASSPSGRRAMGEQFF. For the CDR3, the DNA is TGTGCCAGCAGCCCTTCTGGGCGCAGGGCTATGGGTGAGCAGTTCTTC.

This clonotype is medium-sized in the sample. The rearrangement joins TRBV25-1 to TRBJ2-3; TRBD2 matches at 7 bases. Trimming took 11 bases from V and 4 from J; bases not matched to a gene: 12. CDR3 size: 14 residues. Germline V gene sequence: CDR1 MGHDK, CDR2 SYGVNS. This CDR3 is CASCRASGSDTQYF. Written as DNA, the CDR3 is TGTGCCTCTTGCAGGGCTAGCGGCTCAGATACGCAGTATTTT.

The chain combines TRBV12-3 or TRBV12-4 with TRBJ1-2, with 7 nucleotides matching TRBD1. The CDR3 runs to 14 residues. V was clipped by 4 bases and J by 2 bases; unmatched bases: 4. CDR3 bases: TGTGCCAGCAGTTCTCTACAGGGGAACTATGGCTACACCTTC. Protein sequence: CASSSLQGNYGYTF.

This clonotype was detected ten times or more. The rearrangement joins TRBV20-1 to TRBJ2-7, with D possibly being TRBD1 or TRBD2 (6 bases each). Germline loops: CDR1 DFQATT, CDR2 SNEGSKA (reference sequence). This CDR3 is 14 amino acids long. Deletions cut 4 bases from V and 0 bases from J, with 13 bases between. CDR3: CSANREDRSYEQYF. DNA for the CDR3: TGCAGTGCTAACAGGGAGGATCGCTCCTACGAGCAGTACTTC.

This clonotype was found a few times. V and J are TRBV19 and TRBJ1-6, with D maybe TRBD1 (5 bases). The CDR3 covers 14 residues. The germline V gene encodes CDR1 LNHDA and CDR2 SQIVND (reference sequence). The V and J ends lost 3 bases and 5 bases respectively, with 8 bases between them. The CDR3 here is CASSMTANNSPLHF. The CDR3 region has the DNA TGTGCCAGTAGTATGACAGCAAATAATTCACCCCTCCACTTT.

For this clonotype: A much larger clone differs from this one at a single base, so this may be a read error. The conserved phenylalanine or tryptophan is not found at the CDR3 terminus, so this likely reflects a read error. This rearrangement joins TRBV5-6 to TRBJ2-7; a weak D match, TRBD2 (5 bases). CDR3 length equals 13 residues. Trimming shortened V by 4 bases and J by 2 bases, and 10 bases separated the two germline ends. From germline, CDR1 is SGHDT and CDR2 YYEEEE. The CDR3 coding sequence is TGTGCCAGCAGCCCGGGGATGCCCTACGAGCAGTACCCC. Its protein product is CASSPGMPYEQYP.

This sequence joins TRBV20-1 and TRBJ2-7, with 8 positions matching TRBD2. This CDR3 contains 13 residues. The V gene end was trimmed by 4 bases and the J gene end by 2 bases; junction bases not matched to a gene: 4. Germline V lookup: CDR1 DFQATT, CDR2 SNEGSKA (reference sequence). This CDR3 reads CSATGGSAYEQYF. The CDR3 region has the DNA TGCAGTGCTACGGGGGGGTCGGCCTACGAGCAGTACTTC.

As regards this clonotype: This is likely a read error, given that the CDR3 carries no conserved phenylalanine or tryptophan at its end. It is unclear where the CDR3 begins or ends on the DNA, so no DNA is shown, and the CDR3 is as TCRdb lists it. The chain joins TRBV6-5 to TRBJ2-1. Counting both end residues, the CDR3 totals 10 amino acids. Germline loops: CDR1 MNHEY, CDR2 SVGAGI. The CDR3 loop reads CASSYGGQVY.

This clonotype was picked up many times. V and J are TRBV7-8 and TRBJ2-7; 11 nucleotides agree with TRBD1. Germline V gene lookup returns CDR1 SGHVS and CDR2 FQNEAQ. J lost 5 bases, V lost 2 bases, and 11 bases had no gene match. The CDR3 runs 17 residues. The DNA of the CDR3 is TGTGCCAGCAGCTTAACCCGAGGACAGGGGGCTTTCGACGAGCAGTACTTC. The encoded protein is CASSLTRGQGAFDEQYF.

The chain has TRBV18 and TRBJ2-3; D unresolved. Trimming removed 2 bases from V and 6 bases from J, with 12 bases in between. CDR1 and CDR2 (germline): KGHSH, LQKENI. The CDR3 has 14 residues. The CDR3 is CASSPGVGVDTQYF. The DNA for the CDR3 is TGTGCCAGCTCACCAGGGGTCGGTGTTGATACGCAGTATTTT. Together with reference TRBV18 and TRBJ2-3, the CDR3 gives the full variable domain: NAGVMQNPRHLVRRRGQEARLRCSPMKGHSHVYWYRQLPEEGLKFMVYLQKENIIDESGMPKERFSAEFPKEGPSILRIQQVVRGDSAAYFCASSPGVGVDTQYFGPGTRLTVL.

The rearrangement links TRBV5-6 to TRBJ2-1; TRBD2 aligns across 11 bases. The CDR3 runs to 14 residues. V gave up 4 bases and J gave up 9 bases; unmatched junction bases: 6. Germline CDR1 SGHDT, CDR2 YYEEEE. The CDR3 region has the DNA TGTGCCAGCAGCCATATAGCGGGAGGGGGTGAGCAGTTCTTC. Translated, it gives CASSHIAGGGEQFF. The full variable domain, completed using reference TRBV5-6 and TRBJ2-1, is DAGVTQSPTHLIKTRGQQVTLRCSPKSGHDTVSWYQQALGQGPQFIFQYYEEEERQRGNFPDRFSGHQFPNYSSELNVNALLLGDSALYLCASSHIAGGGEQFFGPGTRLTVL.

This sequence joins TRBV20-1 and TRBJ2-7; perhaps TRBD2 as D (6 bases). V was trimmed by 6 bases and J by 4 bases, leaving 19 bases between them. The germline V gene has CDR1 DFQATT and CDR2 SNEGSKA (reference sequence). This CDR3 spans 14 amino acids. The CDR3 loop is CSAPRPGARYEQYF. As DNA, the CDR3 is TGCAGTGCGCCTAGGCCGGGAGCCCGGTACGAGCAGTACTTC.